The rows below give T cell receptor beta chains drawn from one sample of a study of regulatory T cells in long-lasting Graves disease. TCRdb re-called the multiplex PCR reads with MiXCR, one entry per CDR3 protein. The data contain 500,000 to 700,000 distinct CDR3 sequences, about 32% of them singletons. The material sequenced was peripheral blood mononuclear cells (PBMCs), taken when the disease was refractory, from a patient treated with antithyroid drugs. These receptors were collected from a female donor with Graves disease. Both conserved end residues are part of each CDR3. The order of the fields is clone size, CDR3 length, J gene, D gene, V gene, CDR3 DNA, CDR3 protein. D genes are given only for firm matches. The size entry is marked missing in some rows and otherwise reads once, few, many or a size class.

>NA|14|TRBJ2-2|TRBD2|TRBV10-3
TGTGCCATCACCGGACTAGTTGATACCGGGGAGCTGTTTTTT
CAITGLVDTGELFF
>NA|15|TRBJ2-5|NA|TRBV5-5
TGTGCCAGCAGCTCAGCAGTGGCGGGACCGAAGACCCAGTACTTC
CASSSAVAGPKTQYF
>few|15|TRBJ1-6|NA|TRBV20-1
TGCAGTGCCAGGGGTAGCGGTGGGGATAATTCACCCCTCCACTTT
CSARGSGGDNSPLHF
>NA|11|TRBJ2-7|NA|TRBV6-1
TGTGCCAGCAAGAATCAATACGAGCAGTACTTC
CASKNQYEQYF
>NA|14|TRBJ1-1|TRBD1|TRBV4-1
TGCGCCAGCACCCAGAACAGGGGGATGACTGAAGCTTTCTTT
CASTQNRGMTEAFF
>once|14|TRBJ2-5|NA|TRBV3-1
TGTGCCAGCAGCCAAGAGGCCACCTCGGGGACCCAGTACTTC
CASSQEATSGTQYF
>many|14|TRBJ2-5|TRBD2|TRBV7-2
TGTGCCAGCAGCTTCGGGGTCGGGGGGGAGACCCAGTACTTC
CASSFGVGGETQYF
>NA|15|TRBJ1-4|NA|TRBV6-2/TRBV6-3
TGTGCCGGCAGCGAGAGAGGGACTGGAAATGAAAAACTGTTTTTT
CAGSERGTGNEKLFF
>NA|15|TRBJ2-4|NA|TRBV20-1
TGCAGTGCTAGAGATCTGAGACAGAACAAAAACATTCAGTACTTC
CSARDLRQNKNIQYF
>NA|13|TRBJ2-7|NA|TRBV9
TGTGCCAGCAGCGTAGAGGGCCGGGACGGGCAGTACTTC
CASSVEGRDGQYF
>NA|15|TRBJ1-6|NA|TRBV3-1
TGTGCCAGCAGCCAAGAACAGGTCTATAATTCACCCCTCCACTTT
CASSQEQVYNSPLHF
>once|15|TRBJ1-2|TRBD1|TRBV14
TGTGCGTCGTCACCCACCGCAGGGGGTAACTATGGCTACACCTTC
CASSPTAGGNYGYTF
>many|13|TRBJ1-2|NA|TRBV12-3/TRBV12-4
TGTGCCAGCAGTCCCAGGGGTCACTATGGCTACACCTTC
CASSPRGHYGYTF
>many|13|TRBJ2-7|NA|TRBV2
TGTGCCAGCAAGGTCGGCAGGGCCTACGAGCAGTACTTC
CASKVGRAYEQYF
>once|14|TRBJ1-1|TRBD1|TRBV4-2
TGTGCCAGCAGCCGATCAGGGGGGAACACTGAAGCTTTCTTT
CASSRSGGNTEAFF
>many|16|TRBJ2-5|NA|TRBV6-1
TGTGCCAGCAGTGAATGGAATACGAGAGACCAAGAGACCCAGTACTTC
CASSEWNTRDQETQYF
>NA|13|TRBJ1-5|NA|TRBV20-1
TGCAGTGCTAGTGAGGGGACCAATCAGCCCCAGCATTTT
CSASEGTNQPQHF
>NA|16|TRBJ2-7|NA|TRBV20-1
TGCAGTGCCCCCCTGATGCGGGACGCCCGAGGGTACGAGCAGTACTTC
CSAPLMRDARGYEQYF
>NA|14|TRBJ1-2|NA|TRBV6-2/TRBV6-3
TGTGCCAGCAGGATTCCAGGTATCGACTATGGCTACACCTTC
CASRIPGIDYGYTF
>NA|13|TRBJ1-1|NA|TRBV2
TGTGCCAGCAGTGAAGCGCGGGACCGATCTCTTTTCTTT
CASSEARDRSLFF
>NA|12|TRBJ1-3|NA|TRBV12-3/TRBV12-4
TGTGCCAGCAGGTGGCCTGGAAACACCATATATTTT
CASRWPGNTIYF
>NA|13|TRBJ1-5|NA|TRBV10-3
TGTGCCATCAGTGTAGTGGGGGATCAGCCCCAGCATTTT
CAISVVGDQPQHF
>few|14|TRBJ1-1|TRBD1|TRBV29-1
TGCAGCGTCGAAGACAGGGGGTCTACAACTGAAGCTTTCTTT
CSVEDRGSTTEAFF
>NA|16|TRBJ1-1|TRBD1|TRBV6-9
TGTGCCAGCAGTTATCCCTTCACAGGGGGACGATCTGAAGCTTTCTTT
CASSYPFTGGRSEAFF
>few|19|TRBJ2-7|TRBD2|TRBV6-2/TRBV6-3
TGTGCCAGCAGTGATAGGTTGACTAGCGAGACATCACTGGGGTGGGAGCAGTACTTC
CASSDRLTSETSLGWEQYF
>NA|13|TRBJ1-5|NA|TRBV9
TGTGTCAGCAGCGGGTTACAGGGTTCGCCCCAGCATTTT
CVSSGLQGSPQHF
>few|13|TRBJ1-1|NA|TRBV10-1
TGCGCCAGCAGTGGAGGCCTCGAGGCTGAAGCTTTCTTT
CASSGGLEAEAFF
>many|14|TRBJ1-4|NA|TRBV28
TGTGCCAGCAGAACCGGGGGGTTGGGGGAAAAACTGTTTTTT
CASRTGGLGEKLFF
>NA|16|TRBJ2-6|NA|TRBV6-1
TGTGCCAGCAGTGAAGCACTAGCTTATGGGGCCAACGTCCTGACTTTC
CASSEALAYGANVLTF
>NA|15|TRBJ1-1|NA|TRBV6-1
TGTGCCAGCAGTATTCGACAGGAGATGAACACTGAAGCTTTCTTT
CASSIRQEMNTEAFF
>few|14|TRBJ1-5|TRBD1|TRBV2
TGTGCCAGCAGTGCGGACAGGGTTTCTCAGCCCCAGCATTTT
CASSADRVSQPQHF
>NA|13|TRBJ2-7|NA|TRBV27
TGTGCCAGCAGGCTAGCGTCGGCCTACGAGCAGTACTTC
CASRLASAYEQYF
>many|15|TRBJ1-2|NA|TRBV27
TGTGCCAGCAGACGAGACAGCAGTCTGATGGGTGGCTACACCTTC
CASRRDSSLMGGYTF
>NA|13|TRBJ1-1|NA|TRBV20-1
TGCAGTGCTAGATGGGGAGCGAACACTGAAGCTTTCTTT
CSARWGANTEAFF
>many|18|TRBJ2-5|TRBD2|TRBV6-1
TGTGCCAGCTACCCTCCGGGACTAGCGGGAGGGCGTCAAGAGACCCAGTACTTC
CASYPPGLAGGRQETQYF
>NA|16|TRBJ1-1|NA|TRBV10-3
TGTGCCATCAGTGGGACTTACAGGGTTGGGAACACTGAAGCTTTCTTT
CAISGTYRVGNTEAFF
>NA|17|TRBJ2-7|NA|TRBV6-9
TGTGCCAGCAGTTACCTTTTCGGGGCCTCCTTCTCCTACGAGCAGTACTTC
CASSYLFGASFSYEQYF
>NA|17|TRBJ2-7|TRBD1|TRBV5-6
TGTGCCAGCAGCCCCCAGTGGGCAGGGACAGAAACCTACGAGCAGTACTTC
CASSPQWAGTETYEQYF
>NA|15|TRBJ2-2|NA|TRBV9
TGTGCCAGCAGCGTAGCAAGCGGGACAACGGGGGAGCTGTTTTTT
CASSVASGTTGELFF
>few|13|TRBJ1-5|NA|TRBV7-2
TGTGCCAGCAGCTTCAAAGGGGATCAGCCCCAGCATTTT
CASSFKGDQPQHF